The present TCR beta chain was sequenced within a study of blood T cell repertoires in COVID-19. Study-wide background: Samples came from the United States, Italy and Spain, spanning acute and convalescent COVID-19. Sample material is recorded as cDNA or gDNA derived from T cells, B-cell-depleted T cells, or PBMCs.

CDR3 size: 15 residues. V lost 5 bases, J lost 1 base, and 14 bases lay in between. Germline V gene lookup returns CDR1 SEHNR and CDR2 FQNEAQ (reference sequence). In the study's own analysis: For nucleated cells, counts were estimated from reference gene primer amplification. Assay: immunoSEQ multiplex PCR; the TCRdb copy retains only in-frame clones and omits some. V and J calls and clone size follow that table, whereas D and trimming were derived from the DNA. The table has some 35,000 clones, about 90% seen once. This TCR was sampled from a man between 60 and 75 years old with active COVID-19. Sequencing was carried out using peripheral blood. V usage is TRBV7-9 and J usage is TRBJ1-1; tentatively, D is TRBD1 (6 bases). The DNA for the CDR3 is TGTGCCAGCAGCCCCCCCAGGGGCTGGAACACTGAAGCTTTCTTT. It translates to CASSPPRGWNTEAFF. The entire variable domain, with the rest obtained from reference TRBV7-9 and TRBJ1-1, is as follows: DTGVSQNPRHKITKRGQNVTFRCDPISEHNRLYWYRQTLGQGPEFLTYFQNEAQLEKSRLLSDRFSAERPKGSFSTLEIQRTEQGDSAMYLCASSPPRGWNTEAFFGQGTRLTVV.